A single T cell receptor (beta chain) is shown here with its context. The sample is drawn from a study of T cell responses to AZD1222 COVID-19 vaccine. V dropped 5 bases and J dropped 7; count of bases not matched to a gene: 13. There are 17 residues in the CDR3. Germline CDR1 is LNHDA and CDR2 is SQIVND (reference sequence). Data came from immunoSEQ multiplex PCR; TCRdb stores just in-frame clones and leaves some out. The table shows 140,000 or so clones, with under 95% occurring only once. This TCR derives from an adult in good health. This chain connects TRBV19 to TRBJ2-1; 11 positions match TRBD2. The sample was peripheral blood, taken on day 0 of AZD1222 vaccination. The chain's CDR3 is CASSLLSSGGPYNEQFF. CDR3 nucleotide sequence: TGTGCCAGTAGTTTACTTTCTAGCGGGGGGCCTTATAATGAGCAGTTCTTC.